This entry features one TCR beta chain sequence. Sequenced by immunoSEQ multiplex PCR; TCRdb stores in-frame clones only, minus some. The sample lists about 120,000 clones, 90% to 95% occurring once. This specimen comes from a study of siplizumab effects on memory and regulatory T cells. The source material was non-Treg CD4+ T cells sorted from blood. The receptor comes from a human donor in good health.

The CDR3 DNA is TGTGCCAGCAGCTTAGATGAAACTGAAGCTTTCTTT. As protein: CASSLDETEAFF. The chain uses TRBV11-2 and TRBJ1-1; no reliable D call. V lost 0 bases, J lost 5 bases, and 4 bases lay in between. CDR3 length: 12 amino acids. Germline V gene sequence: CDR1 SGHAT, CDR2 FQNNGV. Drawing the rest from reference TRBV11-2 and TRBJ1-1, the complete variable domain is EAGVAQSPRYKIIEKRQSVAFWCNPISGHATLYWYQQILGQGPKLLIQFQNNGVVDDSQLPKDRFSAERLKGVDSTLKIQPAKLEDSAVYLCASSLDETEAFFGQGTRLTVV.